The source of this T cell receptor beta chain is a study of cytomegalovirus exposure and HLA in healthy donors (dated by TCRdb to the late 2010s). Context from the whole study: In an earlier analysis of about 560 of the donors, around 290 Gb of sequence data and just under 120 million unique TCR beta sequences from about 190 million T cells were reported. An early release covering 500 to 750 HLA-typed donors comprised 250 to 350 gigabases of sequencing data and approximately 80 million unique TCR sequences. Among the approximately 400 genotyped donors, under 90% belonged to the genetic ancestry cluster associated with self-reported Caucasian donors. The aim of the study was to test whether cataloging public T cell receptors could identify signatures of past pathogen exposure. Using immunosequencing, the study profiled T cell repertoires from fewer than 700 subjects and related those repertoires to cytomegalovirus serostatus. In addition to the first cohort of several hundred subjects, a separate validation cohort of 130 or so different subjects was used. High-throughput TCR immunosequencing, statistical association of individual TCRs with disease status, and machine learning were combined to predict cytomegalovirus infection status. In a later analysis, previously published TCR beta repertoires from 670 or so donors were re-analyzed and high-resolution HLA genotyping was added so that TCR occurrence patterns could be studied. In the later analysis, no new phenotypic data were used to find candidate immune exposures; instead, reliance was placed on TCR beta sequences and their occurrence across donors. To decide whether each TCR beta V gene segment behaved as functional or pseudogenic, an earlier analysis of over 500 of the donors relied on high-throughput TCR beta sequencing. Alongside the repertoire data, information on donor age, sex, ethnicity and CMV serostatus was compiled. Genome-wide SNP genotypes for about 55% of the roughly 670 donors were used in a later genetic analysis, which treated that subset as a discovery cohort. All discovery cohort repertoires had been generated on a single sequencing platform. HLA typing covered class I and class II loci at four-digit resolution. Typing coverage differed by locus: A, B, C, DRB1 and DQB1 were typed in about 629-640 donors, DQA1 in roughly 500, DPA1 in approximately 610, and DPB1 in 450 to 480. Because of strong linkage in the cohort, four to six DR-DQ haplotypes were treated as single units for association and clustering. Across some 400 genotyped donors of the cohort, an average of approximately 240,000 unique TCR beta nucleotide sequences per donor were sequenced, and 15% to 20% of those sequences were non-productive. Results the study describes overall, beyond this receptor: In a later analysis, around 17,000 TCR beta sequences were associated with specific HLA alleles at a false discovery rate of 0.05. Correlated functional status among segregating V segments might be attributable to linkage disequilibrium, but an unknown experimental factor could not be ruled out. Presence/absence analyses assumed roughly uniform sequencing depth across donors, an assumption that may not hold. The authors suggested that the approach could potentially be generalized to other disease states and immunological phenotypes. This cohort had only TCR beta chains sequenced, and the lack of alpha or paired-chain data limited which features could be detected. In a later analysis, the rate of TCR association differed among HLA loci, with DRB1 alleles having the most associated TCRs and HLA-C alleles having the fewest. A later genetic analysis associated a missense DCLRE1C variant with V-gene and J-gene trimming of TCR beta chains, and an independent cohort replicated the association. In a later analysis, most CMV-associated TCR beta chains were found to appear HLA-restricted, with HLA associations seemingly driven largely by CMV exposure. Some IMGT-functional V segments, including TRBV6-2 and TRBV6-3, could not be told apart with the 87-base-pair reads, so those segments were excluded. A cluster of highly shared sequence variants was judged likely to be a technical artifact of the sequencing pipeline. The study listed approximately 160 TCR beta chains as associated with cytomegalovirus. Most TCR sequences were observed very rarely across donors, whereas some public TCRs were present in many individuals. Immune exposure information for the cohort was limited to CMV serostatus. A further reported finding was that TCR beta sequences accurately predicted the HLA-A and HLA-B alleles for most subjects in the first cohort. A later genetic analysis reported fewer N-insertions in productive TCRs among donors in an Asian-associated ancestry cluster than the roughly 620-donor mean. Several of the top co-occurrence clusters appeared to be linked to parvovirus B19, influenza, CMV and Epstein-Barr virus, according to a later analysis. The classifier was reported to diagnose cytomegalovirus status with high specificity and sensitivity in both the original and validation cohorts. Compared with equally common non-associated chains, HLA-associated TCR beta chains in a later analysis were more clonally expanded and had lower generation probabilities. When HLA alleles, especially DR and DQ, strongly co-occurred, TCR associations were difficult to assign to individual alleles. In vitro tests confirmed that a few of the cytomegalovirus-associated TCR beta chains recognize cytomegalovirus antigens. Because counts were too low, some 17 rarely observed V segments, including chromosome 9 orphons, were left out of the earlier analysis of approximately 500 of the donors. In an earlier analysis of fewer than 750 of the donors, most TCR beta V segments were observed in productive rearrangements about 87% or about 30% of the time, broadly matching IMGT annotations. Because some donors lacked HLA typing at each locus, the association tests relied only on the typed subset.

Libraries were built with the immunoSEQ multiplex PCR assay. For the multiplex PCR, a mixture combining 60 forward primers for TCR Vbeta segments and 13 reverse primers for TCR Jbeta segments was used. The CDR3 region of rearranged TCR beta genes was amplified from genomic DNA with a multiplex PCR assay. Amplified TCR beta libraries were sequenced as 87-base-pair reads on the Illumina HiSeq System. Per the original workflow: Across the 700 or so repertoires, a later analysis counted tens of millions of unique TCR beta chains, around 11 million of which were shared by at least two donors. Raw reads were error-corrected and collapsed into unique sequences with a nearest-neighbor algorithm that merged closely related sequences to remove PCR and sequencing errors. V, D and J gene segments were assigned by aligning CDR3 sequences to IMGT reference sequences. For a sequence to be retained, a match of at least six nucleotides was required to both a V gene segment and a J gene segment. A rearrangement was called productive if the CDR3 had no stop codons and remained in frame with V and J, and every other rearrangement was called non-productive. Following IMGT convention, CDR3 was defined as the stretch from the second conserved V-encoded cysteine to the conserved J-encoded phenylalanine. The earlier analysis of approximately 500 of the donors excluded sequences that lacked an unambiguous match to a single V gene segment. In an earlier analysis of approximately 550 of the donors, V segments were called functional above 56.7% productive rearrangements and were called segregating when the between-donor standard deviation exceeded 5%. A statistical classification framework was built to diagnose cytomegalovirus status from the catalog of TCR beta chain sequences. A later analysis assigned V and J genes by comparing TCR nucleotide sequences with IMGT/GENE-DB human TR gene sequences. Using the TCRdist pipeline, a later analysis assigned CDR3 sequences along with most-parsimonious VDJ recombination scenarios. In a later analysis, each TCR beta chain was defined by its CDR3 amino acid sequence together with its V-gene family, and reads without a unique V-gene family were excluded. To address suspected cross-contamination and a sequencing artifact, a later analysis removed some 620 highly shared, low-generation-probability nucleotide sequences. In a later analysis, a clonal expansion index was calculated for each public chain from normalized within-repertoire ranks of inferred template counts. A later analysis computed generation probabilities with a VDJ recombination model fitted to out-of-frame rearrangements, and checked the results against IGoR. Hypergeometric tests were used in a later analysis to score TCR-TCR, TCR-HLA and TCR-CMV co-occurrence, with a repertoire-size bias correction applied to the TCR pairs. False discovery rates were estimated in a later analysis by permuting HLA or CMV assignments 20 times. A later analysis grouped co-occurring TCRs with DBSCAN, adding TCRdist sequence similarity when clustering within HLA-allele-positive subsets. Repertoires with fewer than 30,000 or more than 120,000 public chains were left out of co-occurrence clustering, as were about 5 repertoires with anomalous nucleotide sharing. As stored in TCRdb, this immuneACCESS dataset retains in-frame rearrangements with V and J assigned. A fraction of the clones does not appear; measured against another copy, unresolved V genes explain less than half of the discrepancy, and the remainder lacks a known reason. The V and J calls and clone size were taken over from that table, and D and trimming were inferred from the DNA. The sample records around 130,000 clones, around 67% of which are singletons. The leading ten clones occupy 2% to 2.5% of the sample.

V drops 5 bases and J drops 0 bases, leaving 19 bases in between. The CDR3 spans 18 residues, from the cysteine through the phenylalanine. CDR3 DNA only is kept here, 54 bases in frame from base 1. From a lookup of the germline V gene (reference sequence), CDR1 and CDR2 are MNHEY and SMNVEV. A remark on this clone: It lacks a known antigen. One base away there is no much larger clone; base qualities are not given.

The cohort consisted of some 670 healthy bone marrow donors. All cohort members were sampled while nominally healthy, although unrecorded immune exposures were likely present. The donor was CMV seropositive and belonged to the group of about 290 seropositive cohort members. A peripheral blood sample was collected from each donor, and TCR beta sequencing was performed on peripheral blood mononuclear cells. The Qiagen DNeasy Blood Extraction Kit was used to extract genomic DNA from the blood cell samples. This sequence originates from a middle-aged woman in good health and CMV-seropositive. Sequenced sample: PBMCs. In this chain, TRBV27 is recombined with TRBJ2-2; the D gene is perhaps TRBD2, on 5 matching bases. The CDR3: CASSPHGVGGANTGELFF. The nucleotides are TGTGCCAGCAGTCCGCACGGGGTGGGTGGAGCGAACACCGGGGAGCTGTTTTTT.